This T cell receptor beta chain originates from a study of radiation and T cells in renal cell carcinoma. Study-level background: Nephrectomy followed 15 Gy stereotactic body radiation by 4 weeks.

Documented time point: baseline pretreatment blood. The treatment was: 15 Gy SBRT to primary tumor, nephrectomy 4 weeks later. This renal cell carcinoma was of the clear cell type. V lost 6 bases to trimming and J lost 0 bases; unmatched junction nucleotides: 4. The CDR3 length is 14 residues. Germline V gene data show CDR1 as SGHNT and CDR2 as YENEEA. This clone was counted a single time. The antigen remains undetermined. Overall study results and limits: Without pretreatment biopsies, baseline tumor clonotype presence was undetermined. Top tumor clonotypes rose in blood 2 weeks post-radiation, then contracted.

Clones were read by immunoSEQ multiplex PCR, and TCRdb kept only the in-frame ones, dropping some. In the table there are about 140,000 clones, 75% to 90% of which are singletons. The TCR originated in a woman aged 45-60 years with renal cell carcinoma. The specimen comprised blood, sampled from a patient whose treatment included radiotherapy and nephrectomy. J is TRBJ1-1 and V is TRBV11-3; 7 positions agree with TRBD1. CDR3 region: CASSQQGMNTEAFF. Here the CDR3 DNA reads TGTGCCAGCAGTCAACAGGGGATGAACACTGAAGCTTTCTTT.